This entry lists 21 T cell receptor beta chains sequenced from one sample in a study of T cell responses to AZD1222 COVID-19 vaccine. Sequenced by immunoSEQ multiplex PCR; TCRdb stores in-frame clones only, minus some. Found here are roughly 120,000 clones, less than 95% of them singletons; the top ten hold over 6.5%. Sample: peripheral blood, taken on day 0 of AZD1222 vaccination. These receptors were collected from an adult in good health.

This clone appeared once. CDR3 region: CAISVGLASPYEQYF. In DNA form, the CDR3 reads TGTGCCATCAGTGTAGGACTAGCGTCCCCATACGAGCAGTACTTC. The rearrangement uses TRBV10-3 and TRBJ2-7; 9 positions agree with TRBD2. CDR3 length equals 15 residues. V gave up 4 bases and J gave up 4 bases; unmatched junction bases: 8. The germline V gene encodes CDR1 ENHRY and CDR2 SYGVKD.

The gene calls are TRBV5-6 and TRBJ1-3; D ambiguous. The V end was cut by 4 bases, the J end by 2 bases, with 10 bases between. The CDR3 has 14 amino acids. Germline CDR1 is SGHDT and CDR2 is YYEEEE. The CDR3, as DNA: TGTGCCAGCAGCACCTACAATACTGGAAACACCATATATTTT. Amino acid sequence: CASSTYNTGNTIYF.

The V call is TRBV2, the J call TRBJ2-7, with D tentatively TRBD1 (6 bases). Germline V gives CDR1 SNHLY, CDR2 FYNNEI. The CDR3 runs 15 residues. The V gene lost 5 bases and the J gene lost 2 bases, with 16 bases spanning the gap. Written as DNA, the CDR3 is TGTGCCAGCAGTACAGGGCTTTCAGGAACCTACGAGCAGTACTTC. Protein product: CASSTGLSGTYEQYF.

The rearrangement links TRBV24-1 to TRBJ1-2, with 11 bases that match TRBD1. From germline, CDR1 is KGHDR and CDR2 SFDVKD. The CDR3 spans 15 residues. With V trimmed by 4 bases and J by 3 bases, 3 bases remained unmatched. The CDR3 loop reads CATSDTGQGDYGYTF. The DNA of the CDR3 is TGTGCCACCAGTGACACGGGACAGGGGGACTATGGCTACACCTTC.

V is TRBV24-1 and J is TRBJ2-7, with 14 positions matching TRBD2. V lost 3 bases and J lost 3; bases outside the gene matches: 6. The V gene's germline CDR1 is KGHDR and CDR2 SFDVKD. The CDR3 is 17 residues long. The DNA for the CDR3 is TGTGCCACCAGTGATCCAGGGACTAGCGGGGGAGTCTACGAGCAGTACTTC. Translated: CATSDPGTSGGVYEQYF.

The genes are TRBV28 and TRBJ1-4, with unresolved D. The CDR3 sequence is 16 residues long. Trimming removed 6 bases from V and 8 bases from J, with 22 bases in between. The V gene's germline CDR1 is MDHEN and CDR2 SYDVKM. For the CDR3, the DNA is TGTGCCAGCAGCCTACCCCTGACAATTCTGGGGGAAAAACTGTTTTTT. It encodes CASSLPLTILGEKLFF.

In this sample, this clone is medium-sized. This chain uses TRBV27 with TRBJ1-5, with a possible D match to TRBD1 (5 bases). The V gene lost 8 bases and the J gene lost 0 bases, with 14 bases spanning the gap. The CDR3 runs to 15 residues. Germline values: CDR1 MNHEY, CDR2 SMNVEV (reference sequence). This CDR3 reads CASVEKGSSNQPQHF. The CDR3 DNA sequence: TGTGCCAGCGTAGAGAAGGGGAGTAGCAATCAGCCCCAGCATTTT.

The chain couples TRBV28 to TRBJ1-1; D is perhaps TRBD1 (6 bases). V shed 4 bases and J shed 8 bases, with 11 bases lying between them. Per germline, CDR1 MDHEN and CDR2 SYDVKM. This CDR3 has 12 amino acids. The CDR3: CASSSTGNEAFF. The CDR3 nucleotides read TGTGCCAGCAGTTCTACAGGGAACGAAGCTTTCTTT.

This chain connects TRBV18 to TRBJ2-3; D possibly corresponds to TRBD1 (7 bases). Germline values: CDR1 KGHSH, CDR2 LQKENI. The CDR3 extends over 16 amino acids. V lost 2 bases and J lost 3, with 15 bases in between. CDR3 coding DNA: TGTGCCAGCTCACCAGGGCAGGGGGGTCGAACAGATACGCAGTATTTT. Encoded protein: CASSPGQGGRTDTQYF.

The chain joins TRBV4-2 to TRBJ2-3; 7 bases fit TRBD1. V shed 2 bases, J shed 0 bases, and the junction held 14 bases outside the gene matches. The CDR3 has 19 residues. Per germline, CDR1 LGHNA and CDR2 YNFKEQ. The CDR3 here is CASSQPGRQGASSTDTQYF. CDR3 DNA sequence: TGTGCCAGCAGCCAACCCGGCAGACAGGGAGCCTCTAGCACAGATACGCAGTATTTT.

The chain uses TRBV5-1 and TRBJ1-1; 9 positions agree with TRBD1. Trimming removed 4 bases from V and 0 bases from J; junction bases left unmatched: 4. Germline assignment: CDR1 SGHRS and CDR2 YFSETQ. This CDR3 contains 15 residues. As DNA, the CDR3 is TGCGCCAGCAGCGGGGACAGGGATGTGAACACTGAAGCTTTCTTT. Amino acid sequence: CASSGDRDVNTEAFF.

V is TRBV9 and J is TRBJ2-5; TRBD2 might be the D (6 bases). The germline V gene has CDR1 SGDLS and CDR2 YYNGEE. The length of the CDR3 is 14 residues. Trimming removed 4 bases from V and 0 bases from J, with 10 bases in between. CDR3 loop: CASSPRDYQETQYF. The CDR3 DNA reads TGTGCCAGCAGCCCCCGGGACTACCAAGAGACCCAGTACTTC.

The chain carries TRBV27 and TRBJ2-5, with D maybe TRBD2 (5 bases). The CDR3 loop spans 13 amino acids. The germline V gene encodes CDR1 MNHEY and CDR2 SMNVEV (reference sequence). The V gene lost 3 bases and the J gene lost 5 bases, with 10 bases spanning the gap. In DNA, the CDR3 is TGTGCCAGCAGTTTTAGCGCCGCCGAGACCCAGTACTTC. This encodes CASSFSAAETQYF.

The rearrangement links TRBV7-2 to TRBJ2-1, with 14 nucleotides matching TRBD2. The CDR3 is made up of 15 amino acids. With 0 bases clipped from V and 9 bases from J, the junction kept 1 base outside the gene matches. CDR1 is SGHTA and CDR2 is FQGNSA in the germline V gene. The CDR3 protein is CASSLAGTSGSEQFF. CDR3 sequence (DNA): TGTGCCAGCAGCTTAGCTGGGACTAGCGGGAGTGAGCAGTTCTTC.

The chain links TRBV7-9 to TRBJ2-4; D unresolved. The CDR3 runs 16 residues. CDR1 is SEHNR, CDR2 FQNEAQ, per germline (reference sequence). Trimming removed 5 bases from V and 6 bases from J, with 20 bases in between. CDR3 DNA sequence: TGTGCCAGCAGCGGCCCGGCCGTCGGTATGGGAAACATTCAGTACTTC. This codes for CASSGPAVGMGNIQYF.

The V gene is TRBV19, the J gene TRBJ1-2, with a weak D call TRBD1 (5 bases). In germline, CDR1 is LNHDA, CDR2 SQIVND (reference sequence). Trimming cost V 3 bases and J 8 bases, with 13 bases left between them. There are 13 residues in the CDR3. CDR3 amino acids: CASSISGVSGYTF. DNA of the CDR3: TGTGCCAGTAGTATCTCGGGGGTAAGCGGCTACACCTTC. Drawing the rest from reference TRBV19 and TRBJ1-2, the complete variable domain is DGGITQSPKYLFRKEGQNVTLSCEQNLNHDAMYWYRQDPGQGLRLIYYSQIVNDFQKGDIAEGYSVSREKKESFPLTVTSAQKNPTAFYLCASSISGVSGYTFGSGTRLTVV.

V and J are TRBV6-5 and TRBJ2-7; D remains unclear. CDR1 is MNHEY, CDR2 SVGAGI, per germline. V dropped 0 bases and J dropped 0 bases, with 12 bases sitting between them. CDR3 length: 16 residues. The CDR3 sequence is CASSYSPGSSSYEQYF. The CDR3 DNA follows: TGTGCCAGCAGTTACTCTCCCGGATCCAGCTCCTACGAGCAGTACTTC.

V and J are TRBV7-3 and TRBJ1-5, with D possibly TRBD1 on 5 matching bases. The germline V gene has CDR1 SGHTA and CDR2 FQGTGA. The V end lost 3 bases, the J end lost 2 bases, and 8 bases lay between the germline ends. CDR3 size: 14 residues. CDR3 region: CASSLQGGNQPQHF. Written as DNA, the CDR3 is TGTGCCAGCAGCTTGCAGGGTGGCAATCAGCCCCAGCATTTT. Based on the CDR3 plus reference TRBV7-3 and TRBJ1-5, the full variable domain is GAGVSQTPSNKVTEKGKYVELRCDPISGHTALYWYRQSLGQGPEFLIYFQGTGAADDSGLPNDRFFAVRPEGSVSTLKIQRTERGDSAVYLCASSLQGGNQPQHFGDGTRLSIL.

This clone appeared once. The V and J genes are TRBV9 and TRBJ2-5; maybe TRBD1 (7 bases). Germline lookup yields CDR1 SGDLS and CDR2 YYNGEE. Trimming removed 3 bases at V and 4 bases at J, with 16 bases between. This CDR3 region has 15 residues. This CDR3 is CASSAGGGGVETQYF. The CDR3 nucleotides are TGTGCCAGCAGCGCCGGTGGAGGGGGCGTAGAGACCCAGTACTTC. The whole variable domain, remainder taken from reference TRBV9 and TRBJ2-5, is DSGVTQTPKHLITATGQRVTLRCSPRSGDLSVYWYQQSLDQGLQFLIQYYNGEERAKGNILERFSAQQFPDLHSELNLSSLELGDSALYFCASSAGGGGVETQYFGPGTRLLVL.

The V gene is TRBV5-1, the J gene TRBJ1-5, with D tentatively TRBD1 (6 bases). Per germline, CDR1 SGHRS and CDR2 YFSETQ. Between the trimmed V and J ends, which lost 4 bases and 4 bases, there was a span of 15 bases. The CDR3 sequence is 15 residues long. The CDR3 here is CASSLSTGTNQPQHF. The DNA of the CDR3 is TGCGCCAGCAGCCTGTCGACAGGAACGAATCAGCCCCAGCATTTT. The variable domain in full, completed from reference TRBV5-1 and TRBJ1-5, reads KAGVTQTPRYLIKTRGQQVTLSCSPISGHRSVSWYQQTPGQGLQFLFEYFSETQRNKGNFPGRFSGRQFSNSRSEMNVSTLELGDSALYLCASSLSTGTNQPQHFGDGTRLSIL.

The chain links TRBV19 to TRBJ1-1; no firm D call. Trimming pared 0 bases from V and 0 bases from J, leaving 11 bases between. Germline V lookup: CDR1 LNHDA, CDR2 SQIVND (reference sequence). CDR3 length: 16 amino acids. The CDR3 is CASSIDYRTMNTEAFF. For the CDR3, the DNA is TGTGCCAGTAGTATAGATTACAGAACCATGAACACTGAAGCTTTCTTT.